This TCR beta chain originates from a study of cytomegalovirus exposure and HLA in healthy donors. The CDR3 is 14 amino acids. Germline loops: CDR1 MNHNY, CDR2 SVGAGI (reference sequence). J was trimmed by 4 bases and V by 7 bases; bases with no gene match: 8. Overall study findings and caveats: There were fewer than 200 TCR beta chains listed as cytomegalovirus-associated.

This clone was observed a single time. Its cognate antigen is unknown. Method: immunoSEQ multiplex PCR; TCRdb's copy keeps in-frame clones and lacks some. Here the sample spans approximately 150,000 clones, roughly 86% being singletons. The sequence was obtained from a man aged 18 to 35 in good health and CMV-seropositive. This sequence joins TRBV6-6 and TRBJ1-2; 8 nucleotides agree with TRBD1. Sequenced: PBMCs. The CDR3 sequence: CASNQGQGGYGYTF. CDR3 bases: TGTGCCAGCAACCAAGGACAGGGTGGCTATGGCTACACCTTC.